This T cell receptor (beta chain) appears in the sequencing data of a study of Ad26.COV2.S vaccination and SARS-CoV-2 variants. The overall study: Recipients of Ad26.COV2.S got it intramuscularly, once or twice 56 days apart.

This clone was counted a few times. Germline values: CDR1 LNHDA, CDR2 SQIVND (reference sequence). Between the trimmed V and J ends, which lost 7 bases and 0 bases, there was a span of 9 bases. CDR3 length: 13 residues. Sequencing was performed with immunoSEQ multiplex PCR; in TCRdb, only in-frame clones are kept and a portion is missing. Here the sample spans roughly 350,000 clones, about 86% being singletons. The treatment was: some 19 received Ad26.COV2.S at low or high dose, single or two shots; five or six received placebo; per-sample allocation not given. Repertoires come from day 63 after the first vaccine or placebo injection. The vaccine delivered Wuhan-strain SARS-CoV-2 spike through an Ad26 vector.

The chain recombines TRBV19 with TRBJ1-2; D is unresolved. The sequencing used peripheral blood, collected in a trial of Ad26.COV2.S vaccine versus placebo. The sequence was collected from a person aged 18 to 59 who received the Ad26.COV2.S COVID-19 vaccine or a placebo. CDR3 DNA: TGTGCCAGTAATAAGGGAACTAACTATGGCTACACCTTC. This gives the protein CASNKGTNYGYTF.